The 14 T cell receptor beta chains presented below share a single source sample, sequenced in a study of cytomegalovirus exposure and HLA in healthy donors. It was with 60 Vbeta and 13 Jbeta primers that the PCR ran. Sequencing was performed with immunoSEQ multiplex PCR; in TCRdb, only in-frame clones are kept and a portion is missing. The table shows about 140,000 clones, with almost 85% occurring only once. Specimen: PBMCs. Every receptor here comes from a man aged 30 to 39 in good health and CMV-seropositive.

J is TRBJ2-3 and V is TRBV9; TRBD2 matches at 7 bases. Germline CDR1 reads SGDLS; CDR2 reads YYNGEE. With V trimmed by 0 bases and J by 2 bases, 9 bases remained unmatched. The CDR3 totals 17 residues. The CDR3, as DNA: TGTGCCAGCAGCGTAGTAGGGTCTAGCGGCCTCACAGATACGCAGTATTTT. Protein: CASSVVGSSGLTDTQYF.

The CDR3 is CASSLVGGGTYEQYF. CDR3 DNA: TGCGCCAGCAGCTTGGTGGGGGGGGGCACCTACGAGCAGTACTTC. The rearrangement joins TRBV5-1 to TRBJ2-7; maybe TRBD2 (7 bases). V was pared by 0 bases and J by 2 bases, with 12 bases between. This CDR3 is 15 amino acids long. CDR1 is SGHRS and CDR2 is YFSETQ in the germline V gene.

Points on this clone: At one boundary the junction diverges from the germline segment, which might be a read error. The chain has TRBV7-9 and TRBJ1-1; no clear D gene. The germline CDR1 and CDR2 sequences are SEHNR and FQNEAQ (reference sequence). The CDR3 consists of 10 residues. The CDR3, as DNA: TGTTCCAGCAGCTTATCAGAAGCTTTCTTT. Encoded protein: CSSSLSEAFF.

The CDR3 sequence: CASSVAQTGARNTGELFF. The DNA for the CDR3 is TGTGCCAGCAGCGTAGCCCAAACAGGGGCCCGCAACACCGGGGAGCTGTTTTTT. V gene TRBV9 combines with J gene TRBJ2-2, with 7 bases matching TRBD1. The CDR3 loop spans 18 amino acids. V lost 0 bases, J lost 2 bases, and 10 bases stayed unmatched. In germline, CDR1 is SGDLS, CDR2 YYNGEE.

This clone has just a few counts. This sequence joins TRBV6-5 and TRBJ1-5, with D uncertain. Germline V gives CDR1 MNHEY, CDR2 SVGAGI. The CDR3 loop spans 14 amino acids. Trimming stripped 6 bases from V and 0 bases from J, with 9 bases between. The CDR3 DNA reads as TGTGCCAGCAGCCTCAGGAATAGCAATCAGCCCCAGCATTTT. It is translated as CASSLRNSNQPQHF.

The table lists this clone with a count of one. The V and J genes are TRBV7-9 and TRBJ2-7, with TRBD2 identical over 13 bases. V lost 4 bases, J lost 3 bases, and 3 bases stayed unmatched. Looked up from germline, CDR1 is SEHNR and CDR2 is FQNEAQ (reference sequence). The CDR3 covers 15 residues. The CDR3 region has the DNA TGTGCCAGCAGCTACGGACTAGCGGGAGACTACGAGCAGTACTTC. Its protein is CASSYGLAGDYEQYF.

The chain carries TRBV5-6 and TRBJ2-1; 12 bases align to TRBD2. In germline, CDR1 is SGHDT, CDR2 YYEEEE. The CDR3 is 17 residues long. V dropped 5 bases and J dropped 6; count of bases not matched to a gene: 12. The CDR3 sequence is CASSRGTLAGGLNEQFF. The DNA of the CDR3 is TGTGCCAGCAGTCGGGGGACTCTAGCGGGAGGGCTCAATGAGCAGTTCTTC.

The CDR3 reads CASSEGTTGDYGYTF. CDR3 DNA sequence: TGTGCCAGCAGTGAGGGGACGACAGGGGACTATGGCTACACCTTC. The J gene is TRBJ1-2, the V gene TRBV6-1; 8 bases fit TRBD1. With V trimmed by 3 bases and J by 3 bases, 6 bases remained unmatched. The germline gives CDR1 MNHNS, CDR2 SASEGT. The CDR3 runs 15 residues.

This clone was seen only a few times. The chain carries TRBV7-9 and TRBJ2-7, with D perhaps matching TRBD1 (5 bases). This CDR3 region has 13 residues. V was cut by 4 bases and J by 2 bases, with 9 bases left in between. Germline V gives CDR1 SEHNR, CDR2 FQNEAQ (reference sequence). The CDR3: CASSSRQPYEQYF. The CDR3 nucleotides are TGTGCCAGCAGCTCCCGACAGCCCTACGAGCAGTACTTC. Based on the CDR3 plus reference TRBV7-9 and TRBJ2-7, the full variable domain is DTGVSQNPRHKITKRGQNVTFRCDPISEHNRLYWYRQTLGQGPEFLTYFQNEAQLEKSRLLSDRFSAERPKGSFSTLEIQRTEQGDSAMYLCASSSRQPYEQYFGPGTRLTVT.

This clone was observed a single time. The J gene is TRBJ1-4, the V gene TRBV19, with D perhaps TRBD1 (6 bases). The CDR3 is 15 residues long. Trimming left V 3 bases short and J 0 bases short, with 8 bases between. Germline CDR1 reads LNHDA; CDR2 reads SQIVND (reference sequence). CDR3: CASSMGTTTNEKLFF. The CDR3, as DNA: TGTGCCAGTAGTATGGGGACAACAACTAATGAAAAACTGTTTTTT. Based on the CDR3 plus reference TRBV19 and TRBJ1-4, the full variable domain is DGGITQSPKYLFRKEGQNVTLSCEQNLNHDAMYWYRQDPGQGLRLIYYSQIVNDFQKGDIAEGYSVSREKKESFPLTVTSAQKNPTAFYLCASSMGTTTNEKLFFGSGTQLSVL.

This CDR3 is CASSPSGGGYTF. The CDR3 coding sequence is TGTGCCAGCAGCCCAAGCGGCGGGGGCTACACCTTC. The chain carries TRBV11-3 and TRBJ1-2; unclear D gene. Germline V gene sequence: CDR1 SGHNT, CDR2 YENEEA. V was cut by 5 bases and J by 8 bases, with 12 bases left in between. The CDR3 length is 12 residues.

This clone was seen more than once but under ten times. The J gene is TRBJ2-7, the V gene TRBV2; weak D call: TRBD2 (6 bases). This CDR3 comprises 17 residues. Germline CDR1 reads SNHLY; CDR2 reads FYNNEI. Trimming cost V 1 base and J 0 bases, with 16 bases left between them. DNA for the CDR3: TGTGCCAGCAGTGAAGGGGATCTCTGGGGGGACTCCTACGAGCAGTACTTC. Its protein is CASSEGDLWGDSYEQYF. Full variable domain (outside the CDR3, taken from reference TRBV2 and TRBJ2-7): EPEVTQTPSHQVTQMGQEVILRCVPISNHLYFYWYRQILGQKVEFLVSFYNNEISEKSEIFDDQFSVERPDGSNFTLKIRSTKLEDSAMYFCASSEGDLWGDSYEQYFGPGTRLTVT.

The chain combines TRBV12-2 with TRBJ2-5; the D segment call TRBD2 is taken from the table without a DNA check. TRBV12-2 is listed as a pseudogene. The CDR3 has 19 residues. The CDR3 spells CASRLAKTSGGEIKETQYF. DNA of the CDR3: TGTGCAAGTCGCTTAGCAAAGACTAGCGGGGGGGAGATTAAAGAGACCCAGTACTTC.

This chain's CDR3 is CASSVSADTQYF. The CDR3 DNA is TGTGCCAGCAGCGTTAGCGCAGATACGCAGTATTTT. The chain combines TRBV9 with TRBJ2-3; possibly TRBD2 for D (5 bases). The CDR3 extends over 12 amino acids. V dropped 2 bases and J dropped 4 bases, with 5 bases sitting between them. Germline values: CDR1 SGDLS, CDR2 YYNGEE.